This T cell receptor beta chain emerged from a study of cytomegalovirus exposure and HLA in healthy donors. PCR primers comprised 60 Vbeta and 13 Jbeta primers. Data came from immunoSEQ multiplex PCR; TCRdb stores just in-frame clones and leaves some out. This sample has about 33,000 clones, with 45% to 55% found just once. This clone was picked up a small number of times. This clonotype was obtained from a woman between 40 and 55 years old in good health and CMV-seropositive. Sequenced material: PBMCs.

The CDR3 sequence: CASSQVLEVGYTQYF. As DNA, the CDR3 is TGCGCCAGCAGCCAAGTTCTAGAGGTCGGCTATACGCAGTATTTT. The V call is TRBV4-3, the J call TRBJ2-3; D gene uncertain. Germline-derived CDR1 and CDR2 are LGHNA and YSLEER. The V gene lost 1 base and the J gene lost 7 bases, with 15 bases spanning the gap. The CDR3 contains 15 residues.